The subject of this entry is one T cell receptor (beta chain). This CDR3 spans 17 amino acids. CDR1 and CDR2 (germline): SEHNR, FQNEAQ (reference sequence). Trimming shortened V by 2 bases and J by 1 base, and 17 bases separated the two germline ends. The PCR ran on 60 Vbeta and 13 Jbeta primers. Data came from immunoSEQ multiplex PCR; TCRdb stores just in-frame clones and leaves some out. The sample consists of almost 200,000 clones, less than 80% of them appearing once. This entry belongs to a study of cytomegalovirus exposure and HLA in healthy donors. This chain connects TRBV7-9 to TRBJ1-1, with a weak D call TRBD1 (5 bases). Sample: PBMCs. This receptor was obtained from a woman in her twenties or thirties in good health and CMV-seropositive. CDR3 sequence: CASSLLVRGERNTEAFF. The DNA of the CDR3 is TGTGCCAGCAGCTTATTAGTGCGGGGGGAGCGGAACACTGAAGCTTTCTTT.